These T cell receptor beta chains were read from a single sample in a study of identical twins. TCRdb used MiXCR to reprocess the 5' RACE reads, holding one entry per CDR3 protein. The table lists some 710,000 distinct CDR3 sequences, roughly 6.2% of them singletons. Material for sequencing was naive T cells sorted from blood. These receptors were taken from a young man in good health. CDR3s include the opening cysteine and the closing phenylalanine or tryptophan. The D gene is left open where the match is weak. Rows may omit the clone size; those that give it use once, few, many or a size class.

TRBV12-3/TRBV12-4	TRBJ1-4	.	many	CASSWGGGRGEKLFF	TGTGCCAGCAGTTGGGGCGGGGGCCGGGGTGAAAAACTGTTTTTT
TRBV15	TRBJ2-7	.	few	CATSRSRVGRGGGEQYF	TGTGCCACCAGCAGATCCCGCGTTGGTCGGGGAGGCGGCGAGCAGTACTTC
TRBV20-1	TRBJ2-3	TRBD1	many	CSAPPKGQGLSNTQYF	TGCAGTGCTCCCCCCAAGGGACAGGGCTTATCCAATACGCAGTATTTT
TRBV12-3/TRBV12-4	TRBJ2-2	TRBD2	.	CASSRLAGVGTGELFF	TGTGCCAGCAGCCGACTAGCGGGAGTAGGCACCGGGGAGCTGTTTTTT
TRBV11-2	TRBJ2-7	TRBD1	.	CASSIQDLLQGAWGEQYF	TGTGCCAGCAGCATACAAGATCTTCTTCAGGGGGCTTGGGGAGAGCAGTACTTC
TRBV7-2	TRBJ2-7	.	many	CASSPSQGGSYEQYF	TGTGCCAGCAGCCCTAGTCAGGGCGGCTCCTACGAGCAGTACTTC
TRBV12-3/TRBV12-4	TRBJ2-1	TRBD2	many	CASSLGTSGFMGEQFF	TGTGCCAGCAGTTTAGGTACTAGCGGGTTTATGGGTGAGCAGTTCTTC
TRBV6-2/TRBV6-3	TRBJ1-5	TRBD1	many	CASRPSGQNNQPQHF	TGTGCCAGCAGACCCTCGGGACAGAACAATCAGCCCCAGCATTTT
TRBV4-3	TRBJ2-7	.	few	CASSQEAPPLTYEQYF	TGCGCCAGCAGCCAAGAGGCACCTCCACTTACCTACGAGCAGTACTTC
TRBV4-1	TRBJ2-2	TRBD1	few	CASSGWAPGQELTGELFF	TGCGCCAGCAGTGGTTGGGCGCCGGGACAGGAGTTAACCGGGGAGCTGTTTTTT
TRBV7-9	TRBJ1-5	.	.	CASSLEGRYNQPQHF	TGTGCCAGCAGCTTAGAGGGGAGGTACAATCAGCCCCAGCATTTT
TRBV6-2/TRBV6-3	TRBJ2-1	.	.	CASSYQPPGVSSYNEQFF	TGTGCCAGCAGTTACCAACCGCCCGGGGTAAGCTCCTACAATGAGCAGTTCTTC
TRBV10-3	TRBJ2-1	TRBD1	many	CAISETEDRWGEQFF	TGTGCCATCAGTGAGACGGAGGACAGGTGGGGTGAGCAGTTCTTC
TRBV12-3/TRBV12-4	TRBJ2-7	TRBD2	many	CASSFLPGGLYEQYF	TGTGCCAGCAGTTTTCTCCCGGGAGGGCTCTACGAGCAGTACTTC
TRBV5-1	TRBJ2-5	.	.	CASSVRDKTLQETQYF	TGCGCCAGCAGCGTCCGGGACAAAACCCTCCAAGAGACCCAGTACTTC
TRBV12-3/TRBV12-4	TRBJ2-3	TRBD2	many	CASSALAGVVDTQYF	TGTGCCAGCAGCGCACTAGCGGGAGTCGTGGATACGCAGTATTTT
TRBV6-1	TRBJ2-2	TRBD2	.	CASSRSGGGSGELFF	TGTGCCAGCAGTCGTAGCGGGGGGGGGAGCGGGGAGCTGTTTTTT
TRBV6-5	TRBJ2-3	.	.	CASSYRAGHGTQYF	TGTGCCAGCAGTTACAGGGCAGGGCATGGTACGCAGTATTTT
TRBV6-1	TRBJ1-5	.	many	CASSEVPDQPQHF	TGTGCCAGCAGTGAAGTCCCGGATCAGCCCCAGCATTTT
TRBV4-3	TRBJ2-1	TRBD2	.	CASSRTGTRNEQFF	TGCGCCAGCAGCCGGACCGGGACTAGGAATGAGCAGTTCTTC
TRBV7-6	TRBJ2-1	.	few	CASSLAGGIKQFF	TGTGCCAGCAGCTTAGCGGGGGGAATAAAGCAGTTCTTC
TRBV9	TRBJ2-4	TRBD2	many	CASSVRAGEGDLAKNIQYF	TGTGCCAGCAGCGTTCGAGCGGGAGAGGGGGACCTAGCCAAAAACATTCAGTACTTC
TRBV6-1	TRBJ2-1	TRBD2	few	CASSPRGLAGNNEQFF	TGTGCCAGCAGTCCCCGGGGACTAGCGGGAAACAATGAGCAGTTCTTC
TRBV5-1	TRBJ2-1	TRBD1	.	CASNLQGQGASEQFF	TGCGCCAGCAACTTACAGGGACAGGGGGCCAGTGAGCAGTTCTTC
TRBV3-1	TRBJ1-5	.	many	CASSQSGLGNQPQHF	TGTGCCAGCAGCCAATCCGGGTTGGGGAATCAGCCCCAGCATTTT
TRBV20-1	TRBJ2-2	TRBD2	many	CSARDLPGLAGVNTGELFF	TGCAGTGCTAGAGATCTCCCGGGACTAGCGGGAGTCAATACCGGGGAGCTGTTTTTT
TRBV4-1	TRBJ1-1	.	few	CASSRETTPVNTEAFF	TGCGCCAGCAGCCGCGAAACCACCCCCGTGAACACTGAAGCTTTCTTT
TRBV24-1	TRBJ2-1	TRBD1	few	CATSDPLTGYGDNEQFF	TGTGCCACCAGTGATCCACTGACAGGGTACGGGGACAATGAGCAGTTCTTC
TRBV6-1	TRBJ2-6	.	.	CASTAGQPSGANVLTF	TGTGCCAGCACCGCCGGGCAGCCCTCTGGGGCCAACGTCCTGACTTTC
TRBV12-3/TRBV12-4	TRBJ2-1	.	many	CASSKDMHEQFF	TGTGCCAGCAGTAAGGACATGCATGAGCAGTTCTTC
TRBV11-2	TRBJ2-7	.	.	CASSLLGAYTYEQYF	TGTGCCAGCAGCTTATTGGGTGCCTATACCTACGAGCAGTACTTC
TRBV5-6	TRBJ1-3	TRBD1	.	CASSPTGGLDTIYF	TGTGCCAGCAGCCCGACAGGGGGCCTTGACACCATATATTTT
TRBV15	TRBJ2-4	TRBD2	.	CATSRDLSGRLNIQYF	TGTGCCACCAGCAGAGATCTTAGCGGGAGGTTAAACATTCAGTACTTC
TRBV20-1	TRBJ1-1	TRBD1	many	CSAMDRGTLNTEAFF	TGCAGTGCGATGGACAGGGGGACTCTGAACACTGAAGCTTTCTTT
TRBV7-8	TRBJ2-5	TRBD2	.	CASSDGLAGGAVKTQYF	TGTGCCAGCAGCGACGGACTAGCGGGAGGGGCCGTGAAGACCCAGTACTTC
TRBV20-1	TRBJ2-1	TRBD2	many	CSAEWTSGVDEQFF	TGCAGTGCCGAATGGACTAGCGGTGTTGATGAGCAGTTCTTC
TRBV5-1	TRBJ1-2	.	.	CASSLNRHYGYTF	TGCGCCAGCAGCTTGAACAGGCACTATGGCTACACCTTC
TRBV6-2/TRBV6-3	TRBJ1-6	.	.	CASSLRVAASPLHF	TGTGCCAGCAGTTTAAGGGTGGCGGCTTCACCCCTCCACTTT
TRBV6-1	TRBJ2-6	.	many	CASREDTSGANVLTF	TGTGCCAGCAGAGAGGATACCTCTGGGGCCAACGTCCTGACTTTC
TRBV7-8	TRBJ2-1	.	many	CASRTILFRDPFF	TGTGCCAGCAGAACAATCCTCTTCCGGGACCCGTTCTTC
TRBV6-1	TRBJ2-3	.	few	CASSGQAGITDTQYF	TGTGCCAGCAGTGGACAGGCGGGAATCACAGATACGCAGTATTTT
TRBV20-1	TRBJ2-3	TRBD1	many	CSARPGQGLRDTQYF	TGCAGTGCTAGACCAGGACAGGGACTCCGGGATACGCAGTATTTT
TRBV30	TRBJ2-2	TRBD1	few	CAWSDRDRVAGELFF	TGTGCCTGGAGTGATCGGGACAGGGTGGCCGGGGAGCTGTTTTTT
TRBV5-1	TRBJ2-2	.	.	CASSLADRRVDNTGELFF	TGCGCCAGCAGCTTGGCGGACAGGAGGGTGGATAACACCGGGGAGCTGTTTTTT
TRBV6-5	TRBJ2-1	.	many	CASSNIRTEVF	TGTGCCAGCAGTAACATCAGGACAGAGGTCTTC
TRBV6-6	TRBJ1-6	.	many	CASSYSQGPALHF	TGTGCCAGCAGTTACTCCCAGGGCCCTGCCCTCCACTTT
TRBV7-2	TRBJ1-5	TRBD1	many	CASSFGTGENQPQHF	TGTGCCAGCAGCTTCGGGACAGGGGAGAATCAGCCCCAGCATTTT